This TCR beta chain was profiled in a study of regulatory T cells in long-lasting Graves disease. As to time point: persistent/refractory GD, antithyroid drugs over 5 years with positive TRAb. Researchers made the TCR library from RNA that was extracted from PBMCs. Many counts were recorded for this clonotype. Building the TCR beta libraries relied on iRepertoire HTBI primers, and CDR3 regions underwent Arm-PCR. Original methodology: Samples collectively showed 62 TRBV and 11 to 15 TRBJ segments. TCRdb reprocessed the multiplex PCR reads via MiXCR and lists one record per CDR3 protein. None of the V and J calls come from the authors' own analysis; TCRdb made them. The sample gives some 280,000 distinct CDR3 sequences, under 25% of which show up once; around 50% is in the top ten. The TCR comes from a female donor with Graves disease. The source material was peripheral blood mononuclear cells (PBMCs), sampled when the disease was refractory, from a patient treated with antithyroid drugs.

The CDR3 is CASSLEGLAGVNEQYF. The CDR3 DNA reads TGTGCCAGCAGCTTAGAGGGACTAGCGGGAGTCAACGAGCAGTACTTC. The rearrangement links TRBV7-2 to TRBJ2-7; TRBD2 aligns across 14 bases. The CDR3 loop spans 16 amino acids. Germline CDR1 SGHTA, CDR2 FQGNSA. V gave up 1 base and J gave up 5 bases; unmatched junction bases: 4. Together with reference TRBV7-2 and TRBJ2-7, the CDR3 gives the full variable domain: GAGVSQSPSNKVTEKGKDVELRCDPISGHTALYWYRQSLGQGLEFLIYFQGNSAPDKSGLPSDRFSAERTGGSVSTLTIQRTQQEDSAVYLCASSLEGLAGVNEQYFGPGTRLTVT.